Presented here are 17 T cell receptor beta chains from one specimen sequenced in a study of blood T cells in healthy people across ages. Alongside a J-beta primer mix, a sample-barcoded 5' primer served in a second PCR lasting about 7 to 11 cycles. MiXCR was run by TCRdb on the 5' RACE reads, yielding one entry per CDR3 protein. The sample lists roughly 700,000 distinct CDR3 sequences, approximately 49% seen once, with 25% to 35% in the top ten. The specimen sequenced was blood. These receptor sequences come from a woman aged 55-69 years in good health.

The V gene is TRBV24-1, the J gene TRBJ2-1; D tentatively reads TRBD1 or TRBD2 (6 bases each). The CDR3 is 17 amino acids. The V gene lost 3 bases and the J gene lost 8 bases, with 22 bases spanning the gap. CDR1 KGHDR and CDR2 SFDVKD come from the germline V gene. The CDR3 spells CATSDALEGGGGYEQFF. The CDR3 region has the DNA TGTGCCACCAGTGATGCCCTTGAGGGGGGAGGCGGTTATGAGCAGTTCTTC.

The chain has TRBV28 and TRBJ1-2; possibly TRBD1 for D (6 bases). Germline CDR1 and CDR2: MDHEN and SYDVKM. CDR3 length: 13 amino acids. Trimming cost V 5 bases and J 3 bases, with 10 bases left between them. CDR3 in amino acids: CASSVGQYYGYTF. DNA for the CDR3: TGTGCCAGCAGTGTTGGACAGTACTATGGCTACACCTTC.

V usage is TRBV28 and J usage is TRBJ2-7, with D perhaps assigned TRBD1 or TRBD2 (5 bases each). The CDR3 is 15 amino acids. Germline CDR1 and CDR2: MDHEN and SYDVKM. V lost 3 bases and J 4 bases, leaving 16 bases between the germline ends. The CDR3 DNA reads as TGTGCCAGCAGTTTCGGGGCCTCTCTTTTGTACGAGCAGTACTTC. Translated: CASSFGASLLYEQYF.

The chain couples TRBV20-1 to TRBJ1-2; weak D call: TRBD1 (5 bases). Per germline, CDR1 DFQATT and CDR2 SNEGSKA (reference sequence). V was cut by 0 bases and J by 0 bases, with 17 bases left in between. The CDR3 has 17 residues. The CDR3 nucleotides are TGCAGTGCTAGAGAGAGTAGGGAGGGGTTGGCTAACTATGGCTACACCTTC. It encodes CSARESREGLANYGYTF.

This clonotype has only a few counts. The chain has TRBV20-1 and TRBJ2-5; 7 nucleotides agree with TRBD2. This CDR3 region has 15 residues. CDR1 is DFQATT and CDR2 is SNEGSKA in the germline V gene (reference sequence). The J segment lost 3 bases and the V segment lost 2 bases, leaving 9 bases of the junction unmatched. Written as DNA, the CDR3 is TGCAGTGCTAGACGGATTGGACTAGACGAAGAGACCCAGTACTTC. Its protein product is CSARRIGLDEETQYF.

The chain carries TRBV30 and TRBJ2-6; D remains unclear. V was shortened by 0 bases and J by 2 bases, with 2 bases between the two germline ends. CDR1 and CDR2 (germline): GTSNPN, SVGIG (reference sequence). This CDR3 is 13 amino acids long. The CDR3 protein is CAWSVAGANVLTF. The CDR3 DNA follows: TGTGCCTGGAGTGTTGCTGGGGCCAACGTCCTGACTTTC.

The chain has TRBV3-1 and TRBJ1-5, with unresolved D. V lost 0 bases and J 11 bases, leaving 20 bases between the germline ends. The CDR3 loop spans 16 amino acids. Germline lookup yields CDR1 LGHDT and CDR2 YNNKEL (reference sequence). CDR3 in DNA: TGTGCCAGCAGCCAAGATGCCCTCTGGGCAACGGTTGCCCAGCATTTT. This gives the protein CASSQDALWATVAQHF.

The chain uses TRBV15 and TRBJ2-1; 8 bases fit TRBD1. Germline CDR1 reads LNHNV; CDR2 reads YYDKDF (reference sequence). This CDR3 comprises 16 residues. V dropped 5 bases and J dropped 7; count of bases not matched to a gene: 13. CDR3 sequence (DNA): TGTGCCACCAGCGGCAGACTCCGGGACAGGAGTAATGAGCAGTTCTTC. Translation: CATSGRLRDRSNEQFF.

Concerning this clonotype: Sequence at one end of the junction differs from germline and may be a read error. The rearrangement links TRBV29-1 to TRBJ2-5; D not certain. The CDR3 contains 14 residues. CDR1 SQVTM and CDR2 ANQGSEA come from the germline V gene. CDR3: CSVRATSSGLEQYF. CDR3 DNA sequence: TGCAGCGTAAGGGCTACCTCTTCCGGCCTTGAGCAGTATTTC.

This clonotype is a singleton in its sample. The V call is TRBV5-6, the J call TRBJ2-1, with D perhaps TRBD2 (5 bases). Germline V lookup: CDR1 SGHDT, CDR2 YYEEEE. The CDR3 is made up of 16 amino acids. Trimming stripped 4 bases from V and 0 bases from J, with 14 bases between. The DNA for the CDR3 is TGTGCCAGCAGCCCGGATATAGGACTCTCCTACAATGAGCAGTTCTTC. It translates to CASSPDIGLSYNEQFF.

The count of this clonotype is one. The junction shows a germline mismatch at one end, possibly a read error. The V and J genes are TRBV4-2 and TRBJ2-2, with 7 bases fitting TRBD2. Germline loops: CDR1 LGHNA, CDR2 YNFKEQ. The CDR3 runs to 16 residues. This CDR3 reads CASSQGASGYTRELFF. CDR3 bases: TGTGCCAGCAGCCAAGGCGCTAGCGGTTACACCAGGGAGCTGTTTTTT.

This clonotype was observed at least ten times. The J gene is TRBJ1-6, the V gene TRBV5-1, with TRBD1 matching over 7 bases. The germline V gene encodes CDR1 SGHRS and CDR2 YFSETQ. Unmatched junction bases numbered 6, after V lost 2 bases and J lost 7 bases. The CDR3 runs 15 residues. The CDR3 DNA sequence: TGCGCCAGCAGCTTCCAAGGGGGCGAAAATTCACCCCTCCACTTT. Residues: CASSFQGGENSPLHF.

This clonotype was recorded at least ten times. CDR3 nucleotides: TGCGCCAGCAGCCAAGATCCCACAAGCGGGAGGGGGGGCAATGAGCAGTACTTC. Amino acid sequence: CASSQDPTSGRGGNEQYF. This rearrangement joins TRBV4-3 to TRBJ2-5; TRBD2 agrees at 10 bases. This CDR3 is 18 amino acids long. Germline-derived CDR1 and CDR2 are LGHNA and YSLEER. V shed 0 bases and J 11 bases; nucleotides not matched to a gene: 18.

The V gene is TRBV6-2 or TRBV6-3, the J gene TRBJ2-3, with 9 bases lining up with TRBD2. This CDR3 is 18 amino acids long. Germline CDR1 and CDR2: MNHEY and SVGEGT. V shed 5 bases and J 7 bases; nucleotides not matched to a gene: 19. The CDR3 protein is CASSPLSPSGTRVYTQYF. In nucleotides, the CDR3 is TGTGCCAGCAGTCCCCTTTCCCCTAGCGGGACAAGGGTCTATACGCAGTATTTT.

This clonotype was picked up a small number of times. The chain is built from TRBV4-1 and TRBJ2-1, with a weak D call TRBD2 (6 bases). Germline CDR1 MGHRA, CDR2 YSYEKL. The CDR3 sequence is 13 residues long. V was shortened by 4 bases and J by 7 bases, with 11 bases between the two germline ends. The CDR3: CASSPRAGNEQFF. The CDR3 DNA reads TGCGCCAGCAGCCCCCGGGCGGGAAATGAGCAGTTCTTC.

The chain employs TRBV25-1 and TRBJ1-6; a weak D match, TRBD1 (5 bases). V dropped 1 base and J dropped 9 bases, with 13 bases sitting between them. CDR1 is MGHDK, CDR2 SYGVNS, per germline. The CDR3 covers 15 residues. The chain's CDR3 is CASSELGRGSSPLHF. CDR3 DNA sequence: TGTGCCAGCAGTGAATTGGGGCGGGGGAGTTCACCCCTCCACTTT.

The sample holds one count of this clonotype. The chain uses TRBV16 and TRBJ2-1, with 10 bases fitting TRBD2. Germline-derived CDR1 and CDR2 are KGHSY and FQNENV. V lost 0 bases, J lost 9 bases, and 8 bases stayed unmatched. The CDR3 has 16 amino acids. The CDR3: CASSQSVAGGLGEQFF. The CDR3 DNA reads as TGTGCCAGCAGCCAATCGGTAGCGGGAGGTTTGGGTGAGCAGTTCTTC.